The source of this T cell receptor beta chain is a study of cytomegalovirus exposure and HLA in healthy donors. Study-level results: The records held CMV serostatus as the only immune exposure information. Roughly uniform depth of sequencing across donors was assumed in presence/absence analyses.

A remark on this clone: The antigen is unknown.

This PCR relied on a set of 60 Vbeta primers and 13 Jbeta primers. Assay used: immunoSEQ multiplex PCR; TCRdb lists only in-frame clones, some missing. Here the sample spans some 180,000 clones, about three quarters being singletons. This CDR3 is built from 14 residues. Per germline, CDR1 GTSNPN and CDR2 SVGIG (reference sequence). The V segment lost 1 base and the J segment 7 bases; nucleotides outside the gene matches: 9. Sequenced material: PBMCs. This TCR derives from a man aged 18-30 years in good health and CMV-seronegative. The chain is built from TRBV30 and TRBJ1-2; the match to TRBD1 covers 7 bases. The CDR3 nucleotides read TGTGCCTGGAGTGAGAAAGGGGGCGTCTGTGGCTACACCTTC. Amino acids: CAWSEKGGVCGYTF.